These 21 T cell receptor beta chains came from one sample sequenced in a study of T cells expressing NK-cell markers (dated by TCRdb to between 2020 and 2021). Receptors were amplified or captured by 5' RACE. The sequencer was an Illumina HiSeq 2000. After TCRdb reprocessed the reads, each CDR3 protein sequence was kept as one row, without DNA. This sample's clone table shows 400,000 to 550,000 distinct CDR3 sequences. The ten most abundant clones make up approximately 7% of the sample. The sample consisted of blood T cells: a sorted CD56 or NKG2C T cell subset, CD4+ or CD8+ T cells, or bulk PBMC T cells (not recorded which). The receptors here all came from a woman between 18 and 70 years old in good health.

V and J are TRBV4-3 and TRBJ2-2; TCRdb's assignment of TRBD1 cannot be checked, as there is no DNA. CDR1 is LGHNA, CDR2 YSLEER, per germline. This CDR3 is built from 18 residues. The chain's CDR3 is CASSQEVGTPIRPGELFF.

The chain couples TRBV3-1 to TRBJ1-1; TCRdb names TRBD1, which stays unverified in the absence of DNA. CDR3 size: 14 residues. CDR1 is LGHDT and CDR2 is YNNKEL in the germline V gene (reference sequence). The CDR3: CASSLRQGATEAFF.

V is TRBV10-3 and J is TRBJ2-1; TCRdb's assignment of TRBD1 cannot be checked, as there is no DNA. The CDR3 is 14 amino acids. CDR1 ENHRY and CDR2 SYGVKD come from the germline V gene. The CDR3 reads CAAAPQGSGNEQFF.

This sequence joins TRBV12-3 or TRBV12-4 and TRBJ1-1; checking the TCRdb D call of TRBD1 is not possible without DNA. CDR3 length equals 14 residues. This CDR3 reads CASSADRRNTEAFF.

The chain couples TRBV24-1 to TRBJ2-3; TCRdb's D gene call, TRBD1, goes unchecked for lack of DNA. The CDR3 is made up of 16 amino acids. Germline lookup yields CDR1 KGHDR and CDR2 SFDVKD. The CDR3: CATIGPWRESGDTQYF.

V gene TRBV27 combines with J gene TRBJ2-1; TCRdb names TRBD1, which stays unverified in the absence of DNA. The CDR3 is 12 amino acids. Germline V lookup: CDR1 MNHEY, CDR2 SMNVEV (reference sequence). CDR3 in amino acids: CASRDTGDWQFF.

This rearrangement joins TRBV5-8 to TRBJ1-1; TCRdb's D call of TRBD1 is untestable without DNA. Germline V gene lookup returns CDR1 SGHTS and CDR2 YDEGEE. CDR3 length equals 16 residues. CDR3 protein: CASSLVRTEMNTEAFF.

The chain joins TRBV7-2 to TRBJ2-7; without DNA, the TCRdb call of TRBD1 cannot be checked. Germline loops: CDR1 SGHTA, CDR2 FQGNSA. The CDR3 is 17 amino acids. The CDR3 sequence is CASSLAGGFGQGSEQYF.

This CDR3 reads CAAGVPFNEQFF. The V and J genes are TRBV12-3 or TRBV12-4 and TRBJ2-1; the D call from TCRdb, TRBD1, cannot be confirmed without DNA. This CDR3 has 12 residues.

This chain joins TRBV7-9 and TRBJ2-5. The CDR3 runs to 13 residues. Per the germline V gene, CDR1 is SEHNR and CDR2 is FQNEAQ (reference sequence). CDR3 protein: CASNDGSQETQYF.

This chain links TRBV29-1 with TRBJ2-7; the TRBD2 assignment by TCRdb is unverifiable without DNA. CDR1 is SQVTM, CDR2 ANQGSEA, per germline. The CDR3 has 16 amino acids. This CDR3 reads CSVEDPGKRGSYEQYF.

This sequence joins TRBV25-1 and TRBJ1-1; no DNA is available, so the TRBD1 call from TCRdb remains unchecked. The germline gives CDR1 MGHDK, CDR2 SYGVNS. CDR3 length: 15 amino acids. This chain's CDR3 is CASSGLQGASTEAFF.

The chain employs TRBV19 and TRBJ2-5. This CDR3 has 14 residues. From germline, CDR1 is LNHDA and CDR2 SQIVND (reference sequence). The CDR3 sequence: CASSIGLRPETQYF.

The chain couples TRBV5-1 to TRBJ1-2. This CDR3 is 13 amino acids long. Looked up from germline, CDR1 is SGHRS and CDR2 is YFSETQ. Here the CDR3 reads CTSSLGVNYGYTF. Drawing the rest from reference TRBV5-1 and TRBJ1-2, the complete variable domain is KAGVTQTPRYLIKTRGQQVTLSCSPISGHRSVSWYQQTPGQGLQFLFEYFSETQRNKGNFPGRFSGRQFSNSRSEMNVSTLELGDSALYLCTSSLGVNYGYTFGSGTRLTVV.

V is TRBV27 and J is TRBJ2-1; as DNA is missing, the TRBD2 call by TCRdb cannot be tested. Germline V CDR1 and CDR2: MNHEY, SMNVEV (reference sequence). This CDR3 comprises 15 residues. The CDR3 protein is CASSLKELAGGEQFF.

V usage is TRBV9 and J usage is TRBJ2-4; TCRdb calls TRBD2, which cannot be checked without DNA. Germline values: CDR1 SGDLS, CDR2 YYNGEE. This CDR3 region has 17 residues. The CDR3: CASSVGTSGLAKNIQYF.

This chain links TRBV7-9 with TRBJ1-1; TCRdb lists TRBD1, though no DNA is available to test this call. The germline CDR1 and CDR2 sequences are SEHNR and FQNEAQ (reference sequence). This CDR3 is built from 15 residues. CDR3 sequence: CASSLVSTPGTEAFF.

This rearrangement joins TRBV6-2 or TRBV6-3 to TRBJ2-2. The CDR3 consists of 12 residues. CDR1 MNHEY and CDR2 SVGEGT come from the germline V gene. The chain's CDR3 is CASSYRVWELFF.

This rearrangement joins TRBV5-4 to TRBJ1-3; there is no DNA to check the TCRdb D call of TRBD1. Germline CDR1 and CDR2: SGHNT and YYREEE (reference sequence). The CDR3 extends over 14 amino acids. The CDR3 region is CASSPGQGPNTIYF.

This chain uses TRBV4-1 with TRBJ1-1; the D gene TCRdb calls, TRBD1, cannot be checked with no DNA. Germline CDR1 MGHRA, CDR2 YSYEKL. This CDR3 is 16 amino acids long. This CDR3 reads CASSQESRQLNTEAFF.

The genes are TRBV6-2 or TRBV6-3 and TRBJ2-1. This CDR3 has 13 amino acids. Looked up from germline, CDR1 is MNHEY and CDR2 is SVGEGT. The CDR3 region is CASSYFSYNEQFF.